This T cell receptor beta chain was sequenced during a study of blood T cell repertoires in COVID-19. In the study overall: Nucleic acid was either cDNA or gDNA, and it came from T cells, B-cell-depleted T cells, or PBMCs.

This clone was observed a single time. The length of the CDR3 is 13 residues. The V gene's germline CDR1 is LNHDA and CDR2 SQIVND (reference sequence). Trimming removed 5 bases at V and 0 bases at J, with 7 bases between. In the authors' methods: Counts of nucleated cells, estimated from reference gene primer amplification, were obtained. Some clones are missing from TCRdb's copy, which holds only in-frame ones; the method was immunoSEQ multiplex PCR. V and J calls and clone size are copied from that table; D and trimming were computed from the DNA. Among approximately 230,000 clones, 70% to 90% were seen once, and the ten largest hold approximately 2.2%.

The chain employs TRBV19 and TRBJ1-1; D unclear. This sequence was found in a woman in her forties who had recovered from COVID-19. The sequenced sample was peripheral blood. CDR3 DNA sequence: TGTGCCAGTAGTGCAGCGGTGAACACTGAAGCTTTCTTT. It encodes CASSAAVNTEAFF.